The 17 T cell receptor beta chains in this list originate from one sample, sequenced in a study of T cells expressing NK-cell markers. TCRdb reworked the 5' RACE reads into one entry per CDR3 protein, no DNA. Here the sample table reports around 180,000 distinct CDR3 sequences. Sequencing was performed on blood T cells: a sorted CD56 or NKG2C T cell subset, CD4+ or CD8+ T cells, or bulk PBMC T cells (not recorded which). These receptors originate from a man aged 18-75 years in good health.

This chain uses TRBV9 with TRBJ2-3. There are 14 residues in the CDR3. The germline gives CDR1 SGDLS, CDR2 YYNGEE. The chain's CDR3 is CASTTSGSTDTQYF.

This rearrangement joins TRBV7-9 to TRBJ1-2; with no DNA, the TCRdb D assignment of TRBD1 cannot be verified. There are 13 residues in the CDR3. Germline V gene sequence: CDR1 SEHNR, CDR2 FQNEAQ (reference sequence). The CDR3 protein is CASSLAGAEGYTF.

This chain joins TRBV14 and TRBJ2-7; TCRdb designates TRBD2, a call that cannot be tested without DNA. The germline gives CDR1 SGHDN, CDR2 FVKESK. The CDR3 runs 16 residues. The chain's CDR3 is CASSEFGALDLYEQYF.

The V call is TRBV7-2, the J call TRBJ2-7. The germline CDR1 and CDR2 sequences are SGHTA and FQGNSA. The CDR3 runs to 14 residues. CDR3 loop: CASSSHPKGDEQYF. The variable domain in full, with the rest retrieved from reference TRBV7-2 and TRBJ2-7, is GAGVSQSPSNKVTEKGKDVELRCDPISGHTALYWYRQSLGQGLEFLIYFQGNSAPDKSGLPSDRFSAERTGGSVSTLTIQRTQQEDSAVYLCASSSHPKGDEQYFGPGTRLTVT.

V gene TRBV5-6 combines with J gene TRBJ1-5; no DNA is available, so the TRBD1 call from TCRdb remains unchecked. Germline V lookup: CDR1 SGHDT, CDR2 YYEEEE. CDR3 length: 15 amino acids. The CDR3 loop reads CASSFGGTGNQPQHF.

The genes are TRBV13 and TRBJ1-1. This CDR3 is 14 amino acids long. The germline V gene encodes CDR1 PRHDT and CDR2 FYEKMQ (reference sequence). The CDR3 sequence: CASSTRIDNLTTFF.

The chain links TRBV5-5 to TRBJ1-1. CDR3 length: 15 amino acids. In germline, CDR1 is SGHKS, CDR2 YYEKEE (reference sequence). The CDR3 here is CASSLLVTSTPEAFF. Full variable domain (remainder filled in from reference TRBV5-5 and TRBJ1-1): DAGVTQSPTHLIKTRGQQVTLRCSPISGHKSVSWYQQVLGQGPQFIFQYYEKEERGRGNFPDRFSARQFPNYSSELNVNALLLGDSALYLCASSLLVTSTPEAFFGQGTRLTVV.

The CDR3 loop reads CASCEGDGVTDTQYF. The rearrangement joins TRBV5-1 to TRBJ2-3; no DNA is available, so the TRBD1 call from TCRdb remains unchecked. CDR1 and CDR2 from the germline V gene are SGHRS and YFSETQ. The CDR3 runs 15 residues.

The CDR3 is CASSQPGLWDEQYF. V is TRBV4-2 and J is TRBJ2-7; there is no DNA to check the TCRdb D call of TRBD2. This CDR3 has 14 amino acids. The germline gives CDR1 LGHNA, CDR2 YNFKEQ.

The gene calls are TRBV19 and TRBJ2-3; TCRdb gives TRBD2 as the D gene, but with no DNA this cannot be confirmed. The CDR3 consists of 14 residues. Germline CDR1 is LNHDA and CDR2 is SQIVND (reference sequence). The CDR3: CASGLAGTTDTQYF.

CDR3 loop: CASSPLDRVGLLTEKLFF. The V call is TRBV28, the J call TRBJ1-4; absent DNA, TCRdb's TRBD1 call cannot be checked. The CDR3 spans 18 residues. The germline gives CDR1 MDHEN, CDR2 SYDVKM. The full variable domain, in which reference TRBV28 and TRBJ1-4 provide the parts outside the CDR3, is DVKVTQSSRYLVKRTGEKVFLECVQDMDHENMFWYRQDPGLGLRLIYFSYDVKMKEKGDIPEGYSVSREKKERFSLILESASTNQTSMYLCASSPLDRVGLLTEKLFFGSGTQLSVL.

The V and J genes are TRBV18 and TRBJ1-2; there is no DNA to check the TCRdb D call of TRBD1. Germline V gene sequence: CDR1 KGHSH, CDR2 LQKENI. CDR3 length: 14 residues. This CDR3 is CASSPGTGVVGYTF.

The chain is built from TRBV6-1 and TRBJ2-1; the D call of TRBD1 rests on TCRdb alone, since no DNA is present to check it. CDR3 size: 16 residues. Germline lookup yields CDR1 MNHNS and CDR2 SASEGT. CDR3: CASRGVKATSYNEQFF.

The gene calls are TRBV6-1 and TRBJ1-2. Germline V CDR1 and CDR2: MNHNS, SASEGT. This CDR3 comprises 15 residues. The chain's CDR3 is CASSEGGLGIYGYTF.

The genes are TRBV20-1 and TRBJ1-2. Germline V gives CDR1 DFQATT, CDR2 SNEGSKA (reference sequence). The CDR3 loop spans 11 amino acids. The CDR3 sequence: CSARAGGGYTF.

The chain has TRBV3-1 and TRBJ2-5; TCRdb lists TRBD1, though no DNA is available to test this call. CDR1 and CDR2 from the germline V gene are LGHDT and YNNKEL (reference sequence). The CDR3 is made up of 17 amino acids. The CDR3 sequence is CASSQGKAGVIQETQYF.

J is TRBJ2-2 and V is TRBV7-9; TCRdb picks TRBD1, but there is no DNA to check that call. There are 15 residues in the CDR3. Per germline, CDR1 SEHNR and CDR2 FQNEAQ (reference sequence). The CDR3 loop is CASSLTPRVGGELFF.